This TCR beta chain is drawn from a study of blood T cell repertoires in COVID-19. The CDR3 has 16 residues. V shed 5 bases and J shed 4 bases, with 20 bases lying between them. Germline V CDR1 and CDR2: SNHLY, FYNNEI. Profiling relied on immunoSEQ multiplex PCR, and the TCRdb table lists in-frame clones only, not all of them. The data contain approximately 240,000 clones, over 80% of them seen just once; the ten biggest clones take up approximately 5.7%. The TCR comes from a human donor in a cohort sampled during active COVID-19. Sequencing was carried out using peripheral blood. The chain carries TRBV2 and TRBJ1-2; possible D gene TRBD1, 6 bases. The CDR3 loop reads CASSPPPYRAPYGYTF. CDR3 bases: TGTGCCAGCAGTCCCCCACCATACAGGGCGCCCTATGGCTACACCTTC. The variable domain in full, with the rest retrieved from reference TRBV2 and TRBJ1-2, is EPEVTQTPSHQVTQMGQEVILRCVPISNHLYFYWYRQILGQKVEFLVSFYNNEISEKSEIFDDQFSVERPDGSNFTLKIRSTKLEDSAMYFCASSPPPYRAPYGYTFGSGTRLTVV.